What follows are 2 T cell receptor beta chains derived from one specimen sequenced in a study of sequential checkpoint blockade in melanoma. Treatment in this sample: randomized to nivolumab then ipilimumab (arm A) or the reverse (arm B). Here immunoSEQ multiplex PCR was the method, and the copy in TCRdb shows in-frame clones only, minus some. The sample records about 30,000 clones, about 89% being singletons. The input for sequencing was CD8+ T cells sorted from blood (inferred from file names), taken from a patient given nivolumab and ipilimumab in sequence. These receptors were taken from a human donor with melanoma.

The chain has TRBV9 and TRBJ2-7; D remains ambiguous. V was shortened by 4 bases and J by 0 bases, with 14 bases between the two germline ends. The CDR3 is made up of 15 amino acids. Germline values: CDR1 SGDLS, CDR2 YYNGEE. The CDR3 DNA reads TGTGCCAGCAGCTATACGAGCTCGAGCTCCTACGAGCAGTACTTC. Protein product: CASSYTSSSSYEQYF.

This CDR3 reads CASSEVGTGGSPLHF. For the CDR3, the DNA is TGTGCCAGCAGTGAAGTCGGGACAGGAGGTTCACCCCTCCACTTT. V gene TRBV6-1 combines with J gene TRBJ1-6, with 8 bases identical to TRBD1. J lost 9 bases, V lost 1 base, and 5 bases had no gene match. The CDR3 is 15 residues long. The V gene's germline CDR1 is MNHNS and CDR2 SASEGT.